The present T cell receptor beta chain was sequenced within a study of control samples from healthy donors and cancer patients (dated by TCRdb to between 2020 and 2021). The library relied on the immunoSEQ multiplex PCR assay. TCRdb stores this immuneACCESS table with in-frame sequences only. Part of the clones is absent; in the studies checked, under half of the shortfall reflects unresolved V genes, and no reason is known for the rest. This sample has a few hundred thousand clones in its table, and 90% of those were observed once. The top ten hold around 6.4% of the sample. Details on this clone: This clone's antigen is unknown. One base away there is no much larger clone; base qualities are not given.

CDR1 is given as SGHRS and CDR2 as YFSETQ, both from the germline V gene. V lost 4 bases and J lost 6 bases; the stretch between them is 14 bases long. The CDR3 sequence holds 13 residues, the cysteine and phenylalanine included. Of the read, only the CDR3 DNA is kept; its 39 bases are in frame from base 1. The clonotype was recovered from a man aged 40-50 years with head and neck cancer. The sequence joins TRBV5-1 to TRBJ2-7, with the identity of the D gene unclear. The sequencing sample was made of PBMCs. The DNA is as follows: TGCGCCAGCAGCCCCGCAGATGTCCGCGAGCAGTACTTC. Translated, it reads CASSPADVREQYF.